This is a list of T cell receptor beta chains from one sample in a study of CD8+ T cells in alopecia areata. Sequenced by immunoSEQ multiplex PCR; TCRdb stores in-frame clones only, minus some. The data contain hundreds of thousands of clones, approximately 61% of them singletons. This specimen was CD4+ T cells sorted from blood, taken at week 0. All receptors derive from a human donor with alopecia areata. Each CDR3 is given with its conserved first and last residue. Each record gives: V gene, CDR3 protein.

V: TRBV5-4
CDR3: CASSFGINEQFF

V: TRBV27
CDR3: CASSLDYANEKLFF

V: TRBV6-5
CDR3: CASSTGSGRAFF

V: TRBV9
CDR3: CASSVEAAGLRGEQFF

V: TRBV6-6
CDR3: CASSGGSFDGYTF

V: TRBV20-1
CDR3: CSVGPSYEQYF

V: TRBV29-1
CDR3: CSGSPRTGGNEQFF

V: TRBV2
CDR3: CASSEEGEQYF

V: TRBV29-1
CDR3: CSTPREGRNGYTF

V: TRBV4-1
CDR3: CASSQRRADPYNEQFF

V: TRBV5-1
CDR3: CASSFSYQETQYF

V: TRBV27
CDR3: CASSLLGQPQHF

V: TRBV2
CDR3: CASRDREEPQHF

V: TRBV12-5
CDR3: CASALDPRAYEQYF

V: TRBV29-1
CDR3: CSVSVWDDSGANVLTF

V: TRBV29-1
CDR3: CSVGRGPIYEQYF

V: TRBV29-1
CDR3: CSVNKDRNTGELFF

V: TRBV23-1
CDR3: CASTQFPKGLRVETQYF

V: TRBV30
CDR3: CAWSVIEGGGLEETQYF

V: TRBV30
CDR3: CAWSRRQSGSYNEQFF

V: TRBV10-3
CDR3: CAISDDTDTQYF

V: TRBV4-2
CDR3: CASSQGDRGRGYTF

V: TRBV7-8
CDR3: CASSLLAGPYNEQFF

V: TRBV5-1
CDR3: CASSLAGNSPLHF

V: TRBV5-1
CDR3: CASSLLETQYF

V: TRBV29-1
CDR3: CSVLPHHRLAGGQNEQFF

V: TRBV30
CDR3: CAWSTGMNEKLFF

V: TRBV4-2
CDR3: CASSQDPGPGEAFF

V: TRBV29-1
CDR3: CSDKTGLGTDTQYF

V: TRBV6-1
CDR3: CASREQGYGYTF

V: TRBV23-1
CDR3: CASSRGQGNTGELFF

V: TRBV10-3
CDR3: CAISEDGLAGIEQFF

V: TRBV7-9
CDR3: CASNRDSSYEQYF

V: TRBV27
CDR3: CASSSRIGATNEKLFF

V: TRBV23-1
CDR3: CASSLPSSGGDSYEQYF

V: TRBV29-1
CDR3: CSVRGSYEQYF

V: TRBV13
CDR3: CASSVTGGNTDTQYF